This T cell receptor (beta chain) was sequenced during a study of cytomegalovirus exposure and HLA in healthy donors. As regards this clone: Its antigen is not known.

Germline CDR1 SQVTM, CDR2 ANQGSEA. The CDR3 loop spans 12 amino acids. V gave up 6 bases and J gave up 5 bases; unmatched junction bases: 7. The study's findings and limits: In vitro assays verified that a few CMV-associated chains recognized CMV antigens specifically. Presence/absence analyses supposed approximately even sequencing depth among donors.

The PCR employed 60 Vbeta primers together with 13 Jbeta primers. Measured with immunoSEQ multiplex PCR; TCRdb has only the in-frame clones, and not every one. The sample carries around 99,000 clones, about 80% recorded once. The J gene is TRBJ2-7, the V gene TRBV29-1; 7 nucleotides match TRBD2. The TCR sequence derives from a woman in her fifties or sixties in good health and CMV-seropositive. The sequencing sample was made of PBMCs. CDR3 in DNA: TGCAGCGTCGTAGCACTAGCGAACGAGCAGTACTTC. Translation gives CSVVALANEQYF.